These 13 T cell receptor beta chains came from one sample sequenced in a study of blood T cells in healthy people across ages. Next came a second PCR, run for about 6 to 11 cycles, which used a sample-barcoded 5' primer along with a J-beta primer mix. A single record per CDR3 protein comes from TCRdb applying MiXCR to the 5' RACE reads. The sample lists about 640,000 distinct CDR3 sequences; approximately 30% were seen once. Sequenced input: blood. These receptors were collected from a woman of 80 years or more in good health.

The table lists this clonotype with a few counts. This chain links TRBV30 with TRBJ1-5; TRBD1 matches 8 bases. CDR1 and CDR2 from the germline V gene are GTSNPN and SVGIG (reference sequence). Germline trimming cut 0 bases from V and 5 bases from J; bases unmatched to any gene: 0. The CDR3 extends over 13 amino acids. CDR3 coding DNA: TGTGCCTGGAGTGTGGACAGGGATCAGCCCCAGCATTTT. This encodes CAWSVDRDQPQHF.

The chain employs TRBV29-1 and TRBJ1-1; D call uncertain. Germline V gene sequence: CDR1 SQVTM, CDR2 ANQGSEA. V was shortened by 4 bases and J by 5 bases, with 17 bases between the two germline ends. The CDR3 length is 14 residues. CDR3 protein: CSVASGSRRTEAFF. CDR3 nucleotide sequence: TGCAGCGTTGCGTCGGGCAGTAGAAGGACTGAAGCTTTCTTT.

This clonotype was counted a few times. This sequence joins TRBV25-1 and TRBJ1-1; the D gene is possibly TRBD1 (5 bases). Trimming shortened V by 3 bases and J by 1 base, and 15 bases separated the two germline ends. The CDR3 consists of 16 residues. Germline loops: CDR1 MGHDK, CDR2 SYGVNS. Written as DNA, the CDR3 is TGTGCCAGCAGTGAGGCCTCCGGGACCGAGAACACTGAAGCTTTCTTT. Translating gives CASSEASGTENTEAFF.

The chain carries TRBV30 and TRBJ1-5; tentative D call: TRBD1 (5 bases). The germline CDR1 and CDR2 sequences are GTSNPN and SVGIG (reference sequence). This CDR3 contains 15 residues. V was pared by 5 bases and J by 3 bases, with 17 bases between. This CDR3 reads CAWGTSGLVNQPQHF. The DNA of the CDR3 is TGTGCCTGGGGGACTTCAGGACTGGTCAATCAGCCCCAGCATTTT.

This clonotype was observed a handful of times. The V call is TRBV4-2, the J call TRBJ1-5; 9 positions match TRBD1. Losses at the gene ends were 7 bases for V and 0 bases for J; bases not matched to a gene: 16. In germline, CDR1 is LGHNA, CDR2 YNFKEQ. The CDR3 runs to 19 residues. CDR3 amino acids: CASITGQGIRKYSNQPQHF. The CDR3 DNA is TGTGCCAGCATCACGGGACAGGGCATTAGGAAGTATAGCAATCAGCCCCAGCATTTT.

In the case of this clonotype: This may be a read error, as it is one base from a much larger clone. The rearrangement joins TRBV20-1 to TRBJ2-1, with 11 positions matching TRBD2. V gave up 3 bases and J gave up 12 bases; unmatched junction bases: 10. The CDR3 has 14 residues. Germline lookup yields CDR1 DFQATT and CDR2 SNEGSKA (reference sequence). The CDR3 DNA follows: TGCAGTGCTAGCTTTAGCGGGGGGGCTGGTGGGCAGTTCTTC. Translating it yields CSASFSGGAGGQFF.

This chain connects TRBV6-2 or TRBV6-3 to TRBJ2-1; perhaps TRBD1 as D (6 bases). The last part of the DNA fits TRBJ2-7 better; the J call may be wrong. Germline CDR1 reads MNHEY; CDR2 reads SVGEGT. This CDR3 has 16 residues. In DNA, the CDR3 is TGTGCCAGCAGTACCAGGACAGCCCCGATCTACAATGAGCAGTACTTC. Translation: CASSTRTAPIYNEQYF.

Only one count was recorded for this clonotype. This sequence joins TRBV20-1 and TRBJ2-1; 9 nucleotides match TRBD2. Per the germline V gene, CDR1 is DFQATT and CDR2 is SNEGSKA (reference sequence). Losses at the gene ends were 5 bases for V and 2 bases for J; bases not matched to a gene: 4. The CDR3 is 14 residues long. The CDR3 DNA sequence: TGCAGTGCTGTAGCGGGGGCCACCTACAATGAGCAGTTCTTC. Encoded protein: CSAVAGATYNEQFF.

This clonotype was seen ten or more times. The chain recombines TRBV7-2 with TRBJ2-3, with D uncertain. V was shortened by 5 bases and J by 2 bases, with 14 bases between the two germline ends. The CDR3 spans 15 residues. CDR1 and CDR2 from the germline V gene are SGHTA and FQGNSA. The CDR3 is CASSQDGSYTDTQYF. The CDR3 DNA is TGTGCCAGCAGCCAGGACGGGTCCTACACAGATACGCAGTATTTT.

V is TRBV27 and J is TRBJ2-2, with D perhaps given as TRBD1 or TRBD2 (5 bases each). The CDR3 covers 17 residues. V was shortened by 5 bases and J by 0 bases, with 16 bases between the two germline ends. Germline CDR1 and CDR2: MNHEY and SMNVEV (reference sequence). The CDR3 sequence: CASSQFSGTSNTGELFF. CDR3 in DNA: TGTGCCAGCAGTCAATTTTCCGGGACCTCGAACACCGGGGAGCTGTTTTTT.

On this clonotype itself: A much larger clone is a single base away; this may be a read error. The V and J genes are TRBV10-3 and TRBJ1-1, with unresolved D. Per germline, CDR1 ENHRY and CDR2 SYGVKD. CDR3 length equals 13 residues. The CDR3: CAIRQLMNAEAFF. In nucleotides, the CDR3 is TGTGCCATCAGACAGTTAATGAACGCTGAAGCTTTCTTT.

Concerning this clonotype: A single base separates this from a much larger clone, so it may be a read error. This chain links TRBV24-1 with TRBJ2-1; tentative D call: TRBD1 (6 bases). In germline, CDR1 is KGHDR, CDR2 SFDVKD. The CDR3 runs 17 residues. DNA of the CDR3: TGTACCACCAGTGATTCTAGGACCAAAGGGGGATCCAATGAGCAGTTCTTC. Protein product: CTTSDSRTKGGSNEQFF.

The table lists this clonotype with many counts. CDR3 amino acids: CASSQGYRNPNTEAFF. CDR3 sequence (DNA): TGCGCCAGCAGCCAAGGATACAGGAATCCGAACACTGAAGCTTTCTTT. This sequence joins TRBV4-3 and TRBJ1-1; D is possibly TRBD1 (5 bases). Germline CDR1 LGHNA, CDR2 YSLEER. CDR3 length equals 16 residues. Trimming shortened V by 1 base and J by 1 base, and 13 bases separated the two germline ends.